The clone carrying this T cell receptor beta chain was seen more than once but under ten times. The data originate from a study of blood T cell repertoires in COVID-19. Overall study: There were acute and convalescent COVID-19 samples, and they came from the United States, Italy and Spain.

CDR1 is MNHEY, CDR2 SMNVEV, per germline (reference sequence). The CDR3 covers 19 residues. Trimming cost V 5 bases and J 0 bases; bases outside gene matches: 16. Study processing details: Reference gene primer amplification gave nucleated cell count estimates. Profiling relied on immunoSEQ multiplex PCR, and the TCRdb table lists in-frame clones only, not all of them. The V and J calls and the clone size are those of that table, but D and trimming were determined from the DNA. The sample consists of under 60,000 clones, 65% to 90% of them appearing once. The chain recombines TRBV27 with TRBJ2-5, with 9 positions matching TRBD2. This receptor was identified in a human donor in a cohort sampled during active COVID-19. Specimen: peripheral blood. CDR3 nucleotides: TGTGCCAGCAGTCCGGGGGGAGCCGGGACTAGCATCGACCAAGAGACCCAGTACTTC. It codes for CASSPGGAGTSIDQETQYF.